This T cell receptor beta chain was observed in a study of shared clonotypes between healthy human individuals. V lost 4 bases to trimming and J lost 0 bases; unmatched junction nucleotides: 4. Germline V CDR1 and CDR2: MDHEN, SYDVKM. This CDR3 is built from 16 residues. There were only Caucasian adults among the donors, and all lived in Nashville, Tennessee. CD4+ cells were split into CD45RA+ naive and CD45RA-negative memory subsets. The assay ran at deep level. Profiled with immunoSEQ multiplex PCR; TCRdb holds only in-frame clones, not every one. The sample holds some 2,500,000 clones; 80% to 95% are singletons and the top ten take approximately 0.36%.

Sequenced material: naive CD4+ T cells from PBMCs. The subset is: CD45RA+ positively selected. This TCR came from a man aged 18 to 29 in good health. Some clones in this sample may be carry-over from other donors' samples. The V gene is TRBV28, the J gene TRBJ2-1; 9 bases align to TRBD2. This CDR3 is CASSSPGLASYNEQFF. The CDR3 nucleotides read TGTGCCAGCAGTTCGCCGGGACTAGCCTCCTACAATGAGCAGTTCTTC.